By frequency in the sample, the clone carrying this TCR beta chain is medium-sized. Its antigen is undetermined. There are 14 residues in the CDR3. Trimming stripped 5 bases from V and 2 bases from J, with 13 bases between. The V gene's germline CDR1 is MDHEN and CDR2 SYDVKM. This sample is part of a study of metastatic and nonmetastatic thyroid tumors. Study results and limitations: Benign nodules were reported to have significantly lower TCR beta diversity than malignant thyroid tumors, in blood and tumor.

TCRdb re-analyzed the PCR reads using MiXCR. The data hold just over 20,000 clones, with 12% observed a single time. Nobody among the patients had been given any treatment before thyroid surgery. Source material: blood. The chain joins TRBV28 to TRBJ2-7; D is possibly TRBD2 (7 bases). This clonotype was obtained from a male donor with papillary thyroid cancer or a benign thyroid nodule (not recorded which). Some clones in this sample may be carry-over from other donors' samples. The CDR3 region has the DNA TGTGCCAGCAGTGAGGGGGGGAAGGCCTACGAGCAGTACTTC. This codes for CASSEGGKAYEQYF.